Below, 26 T cell receptor beta chains from the same sample are listed, as sequenced in a study of CD8+CD57+ T cells in acquired aplastic anemia. CDR3 and TCR beta VDJ profiling relied on a genomic DNA template. In TCRdb, the reads were re-called with MiXCR into one record per CDR3 protein. The table shows about 190,000 distinct CDR3 sequences, with 50% to 55% occurring only once. The sequenced sample consisted of sorted CD4+, CD8+, or CD8+CD57+ T cells (not recorded which) from PBMCs. These receptors came from a human donor in good health, serving as a control.

This clonotype was recorded many times. The rearrangement uses TRBV20-1 and TRBJ2-5; 8 bases map to TRBD2. V lost 3 bases to trimming and J lost 2 bases; unmatched junction nucleotides: 11. This CDR3 is built from 16 residues. Germline V gene lookup returns CDR1 DFQATT and CDR2 SNEGSKA (reference sequence). CDR3 coding DNA: TGCAGTGCTAGTGACCCCGCGGGAGGAGCTCAAGAGACCCAGTACTTC. As protein: CSASDPAGGAQETQYF.

The J gene is TRBJ2-7, the V gene TRBV7-4, with a weak D call TRBD1 (7 bases). The CDR3 extends over 14 amino acids. The germline V gene has CDR1 SGHVT and CDR2 SQSDAQ. V was shortened by 5 bases and J by 7 bases, with 18 bases between the two germline ends. This CDR3 reads CASSVEDREVEQYF. The CDR3 DNA follows: TGTGCCAGCAGCGTGGAAGACAGGGAGGTGGAGCAGTACTTC.

The chain recombines TRBV7-2 with TRBJ1-6, with D hard to call. Germline CDR1 and CDR2: SGHTA and FQGNSA. This CDR3 has 14 amino acids. V was pared by 5 bases and J by 4 bases, with 9 bases between. The CDR3: CASSPVAYNSPLHF. In nucleotides, the CDR3 is TGTGCCAGCAGCCCCGTGGCTTATAATTCACCCCTCCACTTT.

This rearrangement joins TRBV5-1 to TRBJ1-3, with D unresolved. CDR3 length equals 12 residues. Germline V CDR1 and CDR2: SGHRS, YFSETQ. V was trimmed by 4 bases and J by 10 bases, leaving 12 bases between them. The CDR3 bases are TGCGCCAGCAGCGACCCGGCCGGAACCATATATTTT. It translates to CASSDPAGTIYF.

This sequence joins TRBV20-1 and TRBJ1-2; possibly TRBD1 for D (5 bases). CDR1 is DFQATT and CDR2 is SNEGSKA in the germline V gene (reference sequence). With 3 bases removed from V and 0 bases from J, the gap between germline ends came to 14 bases. CDR3 length: 15 amino acids. CDR3 DNA: TGCAGTGCTAGCCGGGGACCAGGGACTAACTATGGCTACACCTTC. It codes for CSASRGPGTNYGYTF.

This clonotype is a singleton in its sample. V usage is TRBV24-1 and J usage is TRBJ2-1; 12 bases map to TRBD1. The germline gives CDR1 KGHDR, CDR2 SFDVKD. This CDR3 has 17 amino acids. V shed 3 bases, J shed 8 bases, and the junction held 10 bases outside the gene matches. The CDR3 DNA sequence: TGTGCCACCAGTGATGCTCCGGGACAGGGGGCGGTGGATGAGCAGTTCTTC. Encoded protein: CATSDAPGQGAVDEQFF.

The rearrangement links TRBV4-3 to TRBJ2-7; 9 bases agree with TRBD1. Germline V gives CDR1 LGHNA, CDR2 YSLEER. Germline trimming cut 0 bases from V and 4 bases from J; bases unmatched to any gene: 13. This CDR3 is built from 18 residues. CDR3 in DNA: TGCGCCAGCAGCCAAGATCTCTCCCGCGGGACAGGGTTTTACGAGCAGTACTTC. This codes for CASSQDLSRGTGFYEQYF.

The rearrangement joins TRBV4-3 to TRBJ1-6; D is unclear. There are 15 residues in the CDR3. Trimming took off 3 bases at V and 0 bases at J, with 6 bases between the two ends. Per the germline V gene, CDR1 is LGHNA and CDR2 is YSLEER. CDR3 sequence (DNA): TGCGCCAGCAGCCAGGAGAGCTCCTATAATTCACCCCTCCACTTT. Residues: CASSQESSYNSPLHF.

This rearrangement joins TRBV5-1 to TRBJ2-2; D may be TRBD2 (6 bases). The germline gives CDR1 SGHRS, CDR2 YFSETQ. The V end was cut by 4 bases, the J end by 2 bases, with 12 bases between. This CDR3 region has 15 residues. CDR3 residues: CASSPRTTNTGELFF. DNA of the CDR3: TGCGCCAGCAGCCCCAGGACTACCAACACCGGGGAGCTGTTTTTT.

This chain connects TRBV28 to TRBJ2-1; a possible D gene is TRBD2 (5 bases). V dropped 3 bases and J dropped 8 bases, with 17 bases sitting between them. The CDR3 runs to 15 residues. The V gene's germline CDR1 is MDHEN and CDR2 SYDVKM. In nucleotides, the CDR3 is TGTGCCAGCAGTTTGTTCGTGTCCGCCGGGGATGAGCAGTTCTTC. It is translated as CASSLFVSAGDEQFF.

This chain connects TRBV7-3 to TRBJ2-3; TRBD1 is a possible D gene (5 bases). The CDR3 is 15 residues long. V dropped 3 bases and J dropped 11 bases, with 21 bases sitting between them. Germline CDR1 is SGHTA and CDR2 is FQGTGA. The CDR3 loop is CASSFGQGRFNEQYF. The DNA for the CDR3 is TGTGCCAGCAGCTTTGGGCAGGGCCGTTTCAATGAGCAGTATTTT. Together with reference TRBV7-3 and TRBJ2-3, the CDR3 gives the full variable domain: GAGVSQTPSNKVTEKGKYVELRCDPISGHTALYWYRQSLGQGPEFLIYFQGTGAADDSGLPNDRFFAVRPEGSVSTLKIQRTERGDSAVYLCASSFGQGRFNEQYFGPGTRLTVL.

The J gene is TRBJ1-2, the V gene TRBV20-1; 9 bases line up with TRBD1. The CDR3 is made up of 15 amino acids. The ends lost 2 bases at V and 4 bases at J; junction bases unmatched: 8. CDR1 is DFQATT, CDR2 SNEGSKA, per germline (reference sequence). As DNA, the CDR3 is TGCAGTGCTAGACCGGAGACAGGGGGGTCCTATGGCTACACCTTC. Amino acid sequence: CSARPETGGSYGYTF.

This clonotype was detected ten times or more. The V gene is TRBV5-1, the J gene TRBJ2-1; 7 nucleotides line up with TRBD2. Per germline, CDR1 SGHRS and CDR2 YFSETQ. The V segment lost 4 bases and the J segment 5 bases; nucleotides outside the gene matches: 21. The CDR3 totals 19 residues. The CDR3 nucleotides read TGCGCCAGCAGCGGGAGTGGGGAGATCTGGCGGGGGACCCACAATGAGCAGTTCTTC. Its translation: CASSGSGEIWRGTHNEQFF.

Many counts were recorded for this clonotype. The rearrangement joins TRBV28 to TRBJ1-2; 9 bases align to TRBD1. CDR1 and CDR2 (germline): MDHEN, SYDVKM. V lost 10 bases, J lost 5 bases, and 11 bases stayed unmatched. The CDR3 has 14 amino acids. CDR3 region: CAISQGQGKYGYTF. CDR3 DNA sequence: TGTGCCATCTCCCAGGGACAGGGAAAATATGGCTACACCTTC.

The chain has TRBV14 and TRBJ2-7; 10 nucleotides match TRBD1. The CDR3 contains 16 residues. CDR1 is SGHDN, CDR2 FVKESK, per germline. With V trimmed by 0 bases and J by 0 bases, 2 bases remained unmatched. Here the CDR3 reads CASSQDGTGVSYEQYF. In nucleotides, the CDR3 is TGTGCCAGCAGCCAAGATGGGACAGGGGTCTCCTACGAGCAGTACTTC.

This clonotype was found a few times. A much larger clone lies one base from this, so it may be a read error. This chain uses TRBV10-3 with TRBJ2-7, with 11 positions matching TRBD1. V trimming: 10 bases; J trimming: 3 bases; junction bases outside the gene matches: 8. The CDR3 consists of 14 residues. CDR1 is ENHRY, CDR2 SYGVKD, per germline. This CDR3 is CASRGQGESYEQYF. In nucleotides, the CDR3 is TGTGCCAGCAGGGGACAGGGGGAAAGCTACGAGCAGTACTTC.

The chain carries TRBV29-1 and TRBJ2-7; a weak D match, TRBD2 (5 bases). The CDR3 runs to 12 residues. V dropped 6 bases and J dropped 2 bases, with 11 bases sitting between them. Germline V gene lookup returns CDR1 SQVTM and CDR2 ANQGSEA. The CDR3 is CSVREQAYEQYF. DNA for the CDR3: TGCAGCGTGAGGGAGCAGGCCTACGAGCAGTACTTC.

This clonotype turned up a few times. The chain couples TRBV7-8 to TRBJ1-3, with D possibly TRBD1 on 6 matching bases. The CDR3 runs 15 residues. The ends were cut back, 5 bases at V and 10 bases at J, with 21 bases in the middle. Looked up from germline, CDR1 is SGHVS and CDR2 is FQNEAQ. CDR3 DNA: TGTGCCAGCAGCCTGACGGACAGCCAGTCGGTGACCATATATTTT. Protein product: CASSLTDSQSVTIYF.

The chain carries TRBV10-3 and TRBJ2-7; the D is unclear. V was cut by 4 bases and J by 0 bases, with 7 bases left in between. This CDR3 is built from 13 residues. Germline V CDR1 and CDR2: ENHRY, SYGVKD. The CDR3 sequence: CAISGPSSYEQYF. As DNA, the CDR3 is TGTGCCATCAGTGGACCAAGCTCCTACGAGCAGTACTTC.

This clonotype was seen more than once but under ten times. A much larger clone sits a single nucleotide away, making a read error possible. This chain uses TRBV6-6 with TRBJ1-1, with D unresolved. Trimming removed 2 bases from V and 3 bases from J, with 4 bases in between. The germline gives CDR1 MNHNY, CDR2 SVGAGI (reference sequence). The CDR3 is 12 amino acids. CDR3 nucleotide sequence: TGTGCCAGCAGTTACGGGGACACTGAAGCTTTCTTT. Amino acid sequence: CASSYGDTEAFF.

The rearrangement joins TRBV19 to TRBJ2-7, with 8 bases identical to TRBD1. The V gene's germline CDR1 is LNHDA and CDR2 SQIVND (reference sequence). This CDR3 contains 15 residues. V dropped 5 bases and J dropped 2; count of bases not matched to a gene: 8. CDR3 nucleotide sequence: TGTGCCAGTAGTGGAGGGGACAGGCTAGCCTACGAGCAGTACTTC. It is translated as CASSGGDRLAYEQYF.

This clonotype appeared a few times. This sequence joins TRBV7-9 and TRBJ1-5; D remains unclear. The V and J ends lost 5 bases and 6 bases respectively, with 17 bases between them. Germline V lookup: CDR1 SEHNR, CDR2 FQNEAQ (reference sequence). The CDR3 is 15 residues long. The CDR3 region is CASSLGRGLVQPQHF. CDR3 DNA: TGTGCCAGCAGCCTGGGGAGAGGGCTAGTTCAGCCCCAGCATTTT.

This clonotype was found once. This chain connects TRBV7-2 to TRBJ2-7; TRBD1 matches at 10 bases. The CDR3 covers 15 residues. Germline CDR1 reads SGHTA; CDR2 reads FQGNSA. With V trimmed by 4 bases and J by 0 bases, 3 bases remained unmatched. The CDR3 nucleotides read TGTGCCAGCAGCTACGGACAGGGGGTCTCCTACGAGCAGTACTTC. Protein product: CASSYGQGVSYEQYF.

In its sample, this clonotype was seen a few times. This chain connects TRBV15 to TRBJ1-1; no reliable D call. The CDR3 is made up of 14 amino acids. Trimming took 5 bases from V and 4 from J, leaving 14 bases between them. Germline V gene sequence: CDR1 LNHNV, CDR2 YYDKDF (reference sequence). The DNA of the CDR3 is TGTGCCACCAGCGTCCTCGGTGAAGGCACTGAAGCTTTCTTT. This codes for CATSVLGEGTEAFF.

This clonotype was found a few times. This sequence joins TRBV2 and TRBJ2-1; 13 nucleotides agree with TRBD2. Germline V gene sequence: CDR1 SNHLY, CDR2 FYNNEI. CDR3 length: 15 amino acids. J gave up 2 bases and V 6 bases, and 1 base lay outside the gene matches. The DNA of the CDR3 is TGTGCCAGCAGAACTAGCGGGGGGGCCTACAATGAGCAGTTCTTC. Its protein product is CASRTSGGAYNEQFF.

The rearrangement uses TRBV5-1 and TRBJ2-3, with D possibly matching TRBD1 (6 bases). Germline lookup yields CDR1 SGHRS and CDR2 YFSETQ. The V end lost 0 bases, the J end lost 5 bases, and 13 bases lay between the germline ends. This CDR3 comprises 15 residues. The CDR3 region is CASSLDGLQGDTQYF. The CDR3 DNA follows: TGCGCCAGCAGCTTGGATGGCTTACAGGGAGATACGCAGTATTTT.